This T cell receptor beta chain was observed in a study of shared clonotypes between healthy human individuals. A remark on this clone: Its antigen is unidentified.

Assay used: immunoSEQ multiplex PCR; TCRdb lists only in-frame clones, some missing. The sample has some 2,000,000 clones, less than 95% seen once. CD45RO negativity and positive selection for CCR7 defined naive CD8 cells, a population that excluded terminally differentiated effector memory CD45RA+ cells. HIV-negative, healthy adults without recent acute infections or vaccinations were the donors. Study-wide results and caveats: Sharing of clonotypes among donors was expected to vary with sequencing depth. Richness estimates generally favored naive over memory subsets.

Germline CDR1 reads SGDLS; CDR2 reads YYNGEE. Trimming removed 0 bases from V and 10 bases from J; junction bases left unmatched: 5. There are 15 residues in the CDR3. The source is a man between 18 and 29 years old in good health. Sequenced sample: naive CD8+ T cells sorted from blood. The chain couples TRBV9 to TRBJ2-1; TRBD2 aligns across 12 bases. DNA of the CDR3: TGTGCCAGCAGCGTAGAGGCTAGCGGGGGGGACGAGCAGTTCTTC. This translates into CASSVEASGGDEQFF.